This entry features one T cell receptor (beta chain) sequence. V gave up 4 bases and J gave up 4 bases; unmatched junction bases: 4. This CDR3 region has 13 residues. CDR1 and CDR2 from the germline V gene are SGHTA and FQGNSA. This specimen belongs to a study of blood T cell repertoires in COVID-19. Study context: Samples came from the United States, Italy and Spain, spanning acute and convalescent COVID-19.

Methods used by the authors: Reference gene primer amplification yielded estimated nucleated cell counts. Assay: immunoSEQ multiplex PCR; the TCRdb copy retains only in-frame clones and omits some. V, J and clone size are those of that table, while D and trimming were read from the DNA. Seen here are about 58,000 clones, around 83% observed once, and the top ten hold roughly 16%. The V call is TRBV7-2, the J call TRBJ2-7; 7 positions match TRBD1. Sequences were obtained from peripheral blood. The clonotype originates from a human donor in a cohort sampled during active COVID-19. In DNA, the CDR3 is TGTGCCAGCAGCTGGGGACAGAGATACGAGCAGTACTTC. It yields the protein CASSWGQRYEQYF.